Each of the 26 T cell receptor beta chains below was sequenced from the same sample in a study of cytomegalovirus exposure and HLA in healthy donors (dated by TCRdb to about 2017). The method behind the library was the immunoSEQ multiplex PCR assay. A mixture of 60 forward primers for TCR Vbeta segments and 13 reverse primers for TCR Jbeta segments was used in the multiplex PCR. As stored in TCRdb, this immuneACCESS dataset retains in-frame rearrangements with V and J assigned. A fraction of the clones does not appear; measured against another copy, unresolved V genes explain less than half of the discrepancy, and the remainder lacks a known reason. The sample has around 100,000 clones on record, 50% to 70% of them singletons. The ten most abundant clones make up around 3.9% of the sample. Sequenced material: PBMCs. These receptors came from a man aged 25 to 40 in good health and CMV-seropositive.

The CDR3 nucleotides read TGTGCCATCAGTGGGCGGTCCCCCATCGAGCAGTACTTC. It codes for CAISGRSPIEQYF. The rearrangement uses TRBV10-3 and TRBJ2-7; no definite D call. V lost 4 bases and J lost 6, with 13 bases in between. Germline V gene data show CDR1 as ENHRY and CDR2 as SYGVKD. The CDR3 totals 13 residues.

The J gene is TRBJ1-5, the V gene TRBV19; 7 positions match TRBD1. Germline trimming cut 7 bases from V and 2 bases from J; bases unmatched to any gene: 8. CDR1 and CDR2 (germline): LNHDA, SQIVND (reference sequence). There are 15 residues in the CDR3. This chain's CDR3 is CASNRQGVGNQPQHF. In DNA, the CDR3 is TGTGCCAGTAATAGACAGGGAGTTGGCAATCAGCCCCAGCATTTT.

This clone was seen more than once but under ten times. V is TRBV4-1 and J is TRBJ1-2, with D uncertain. The V end was cut by 5 bases, the J end by 1 base, with 11 bases between. Germline assignment: CDR1 MGHRA and CDR2 YSYEKL. The CDR3 is 14 amino acids. The CDR3 DNA is TGCGCCAGCAGCACGCGTTCCAATAACTATGGCTACACCTTC. This sequence encodes CASSTRSNNYGYTF.

The gene calls are TRBV5-1 and TRBJ2-5; possible D gene TRBD1, 6 bases. Germline V gene lookup returns CDR1 SGHRS and CDR2 YFSETQ. This CDR3 is built from 14 residues. V was clipped by 2 bases and J by 1 base, with 9 bases between them. DNA for the CDR3: TGCGCCAGCAGCTTTTCAGGGGCCCAAGAGACCCAGTACTTC. Its protein product is CASSFSGAQETQYF.

V is TRBV7-2 and J is TRBJ2-2, with D tentatively TRBD1 (6 bases). CDR1 is SGHTA, CDR2 FQGNSA, per germline. The length of the CDR3 is 13 residues. V lost 9 bases to trimming and J lost 0 bases, with 8 bases between them. The CDR3 DNA follows: TGTGCCAGGGACAGCGCGAACACCGGGGAGCTGTTTTTT. Protein sequence: CARDSANTGELFF.

The CDR3: CASRPRDRADSPLHF. The CDR3 bases are TGTGCCAGCAGGCCGAGGGACAGGGCGGATTCACCCCTCCACTTT. The chain carries TRBV7-9 and TRBJ1-6; 9 bases match TRBD1. CDR1 is SEHNR, CDR2 FQNEAQ, per germline (reference sequence). The CDR3 sequence is 15 residues long. With 6 bases clipped from V and 8 bases from J, the junction kept 8 bases outside the gene matches. Full variable domain (missing parts from reference TRBV7-9 and TRBJ1-6): DTGVSQNPRHKITKRGQNVTFRCDPISEHNRLYWYRQTLGQGPEFLTYFQNEAQLEKSRLLSDRFSAERPKGSFSTLEIQRTEQGDSAMYLCASRPRDRADSPLHFGNGTRLTVT.

A remark on this clone: One end of the junction varies from germline; a read error may be responsible. As DNA, the CDR3 is TGTGCCAGCTCCGAGAGCGGGGGTCTAAACAGTCAGTACTTC. As protein: CASSESGGLNSQYF. The gene calls are TRBV18 and TRBJ2-4; TRBD2 aligns across 8 bases. Germline V CDR1 and CDR2: KGHSH, LQKENI. The CDR3 totals 14 residues.

The J gene is TRBJ1-2, the V gene TRBV6-5, with 7 bases identical to TRBD1. The CDR3 spans 15 residues. Trimming removed 0 bases from V and 2 bases from J; junction bases left unmatched: 3. Germline values: CDR1 MNHEY, CDR2 SVGAGI. CDR3 nucleotides: TGTGCCAGCAGTTACTCGCGGACAGGCAACTATGGCTACACCTTC. Translation gives CASSYSRTGNYGYTF.

The chain carries TRBV19 and TRBJ2-7, with a tentative D call TRBD1 (6 bases). The CDR3 is 13 amino acids. Trimming removed 6 bases from V and 4 bases from J, with 13 bases in between. The germline gives CDR1 LNHDA, CDR2 SQIVND (reference sequence). The CDR3 DNA sequence: TGTGCCAGTAGGTCCGACAGGAATTACGAGCAGTACTTC. It yields the protein CASRSDRNYEQYF.

The genes are TRBV5-4 and TRBJ2-5, with 8 positions matching TRBD2. The germline V gene has CDR1 SGHNT and CDR2 YYREEE (reference sequence). V lost 1 base and J lost 2; bases outside the gene matches: 4. This CDR3 spans 15 amino acids. CDR3 bases: TGTGCCAGCAGCTTGTCACCGGGGGGGCAAGAGACCCAGTACTTC. Protein: CASSLSPGGQETQYF.

This clone was seen once. The J gene is TRBJ1-2, the V gene TRBV6-5; D remains ambiguous. This CDR3 spans 14 amino acids. V was shortened by 2 bases and J by 2 bases, with 9 bases between the two germline ends. Germline-derived CDR1 and CDR2 are MNHEY and SVGAGI. The CDR3: CASSYAEGNYGYTF. For the CDR3, the DNA is TGTGCCAGCAGTTACGCCGAGGGAAACTATGGCTACACCTTC.

The chain recombines TRBV4-2 with TRBJ1-1; D not certain. Between the trimmed V and J ends, which lost 3 bases and 0 bases, there was a span of 8 bases. Germline V lookup: CDR1 LGHNA, CDR2 YNFKEQ. The CDR3 extends over 14 amino acids. The CDR3: CASSHPRMNTEAFF. The CDR3, as DNA: TGTGCCAGCAGCCACCCGAGGATGAACACTGAAGCTTTCTTT.

There are a few counts of this clone. V gene TRBV9 combines with J gene TRBJ2-3, with D possibly being TRBD2 (7 bases). Trimming stripped 0 bases from V and 5 bases from J, with 22 bases between. Germline V gene data show CDR1 as SGDLS and CDR2 as YYNGEE. This CDR3 spans 18 amino acids. This chain's CDR3 is CASSVGRGASGPQDTQYF. The CDR3 DNA reads as TGTGCCAGCAGCGTAGGGAGGGGGGCTAGCGGACCTCAAGATACGCAGTATTTT.

This clone appeared a single time. The V call is TRBV11-3, the J call TRBJ2-7; 9 positions match TRBD1. Trimming removed 0 bases from V and 5 bases from J; junction bases left unmatched: 8. CDR1 and CDR2 from the germline V gene are SGHNT and YENEEA. CDR3 length: 16 amino acids. The CDR3 sequence is CASSLDGGQGGDEQYF. The CDR3, as DNA: TGTGCCAGCAGCTTAGATGGGGGACAGGGAGGGGACGAGCAGTACTTC.

This chain connects TRBV11-2 to TRBJ2-7, with 8 bases that match TRBD2. V dropped 1 base and J dropped 2; count of bases not matched to a gene: 10. Germline V gene sequence: CDR1 SGHAT, CDR2 FQNNGV. The CDR3 totals 17 residues. The CDR3 reads CASSLGAGAGVPYEQYF. The CDR3 DNA follows: TGTGCCAGCAGCTTAGGCGCGGGAGCGGGGGTCCCCTACGAGCAGTACTTC.

V is TRBV11-3 and J is TRBJ2-7, with 8 bases lining up with TRBD1. With V trimmed by 10 bases and J by 0 bases, 5 bases remained unmatched. The CDR3 runs to 13 residues. In germline, CDR1 is SGHNT, CDR2 YENEEA. The CDR3 sequence is CATSRGRSYEQYF. CDR3 bases: TGTGCCACTTCCAGGGGGCGCTCCTACGAGCAGTACTTC. The full variable domain, with the rest looked up from reference TRBV11-3 and TRBJ2-7, is EAGVVQSPRYKIIEKKQPVAFWCNPISGHNTLYWYLQNLGQGPELLIRYENEEAVDDSQLPKDRFSAERLKGVDSTLKIQPAELGDSAVYLCATSRGRSYEQYFGPGTRLTVT.

CDR3 protein: CASSSNRQGANEKLFF. CDR3 DNA sequence: TGTGCCAGCAGCTCCAATCGACAGGGCGCTAATGAAAAACTGTTTTTT. The rearrangement joins TRBV7-9 to TRBJ1-4, with 7 positions matching TRBD1. The CDR3 spans 16 residues. The V gene's germline CDR1 is SEHNR and CDR2 FQNEAQ (reference sequence). Trimming at V came to 4 bases and at J to 3 bases, leaving 8 bases not matched to a gene.

The chain is built from TRBV27 and TRBJ2-7; 8 bases match TRBD1. Trimming cost V 6 bases and J 2 bases; bases outside gene matches: 6. CDR1 MNHEY and CDR2 SMNVEV come from the germline V gene (reference sequence). This CDR3 is built from 14 residues. The CDR3 sequence is CASSRQGNAYEQYF. The CDR3 DNA sequence: TGTGCCAGCAGCCGACAGGGGAACGCCTACGAGCAGTACTTC.

This clone was seen a few times. The V call is TRBV11-3, the J call TRBJ2-2, with a possible D match to TRBD1 (5 bases). Germline assignment: CDR1 SGHNT and CDR2 YENEEA. The CDR3 is made up of 15 amino acids. Trimming removed 1 base from V and 2 bases from J, with 8 bases in between. This chain's CDR3 is CASSLGQINTGELFF. In nucleotides, the CDR3 is TGTGCCAGCAGCTTAGGACAGATTAACACCGGGGAGCTGTTTTTT.

The rearrangement links TRBV4-2 to TRBJ2-1; 9 nucleotides agree with TRBD2. This CDR3 has 16 amino acids. The V and J ends lost 0 bases and 3 bases, in that order; junction bases with no gene match: 3. Germline V CDR1 and CDR2: LGHNA, YNFKEQ. CDR3 in amino acids: CASSQELAGHYNEQFF. In DNA, the CDR3 is TGTGCCAGCAGCCAAGAACTAGCGGGTCACTACAATGAGCAGTTCTTC.

This clone showed up just a few times. This rearrangement joins TRBV18 to TRBJ1-2, with D possibly TRBD1 on 5 matching bases. V was trimmed by 1 base and J by 5 bases, leaving 14 bases between them. Germline-derived CDR1 and CDR2 are KGHSH and LQKENI. The CDR3 spans 15 residues. The CDR3 region is CASSPLGVGGYGYTF. CDR3 bases: TGTGCCAGCTCACCACTAGGCGTGGGGGGTTATGGCTACACCTTC. The variable domain in full, completed from reference TRBV18 and TRBJ1-2, reads NAGVMQNPRHLVRRRGQEARLRCSPMKGHSHVYWYRQLPEEGLKFMVYLQKENIIDESGMPKERFSAEFPKEGPSILRIQQVVRGDSAAYFCASSPLGVGGYGYTFGSGTRLTVV.

The rearrangement joins TRBV10-2 to TRBJ1-5, with D possibly being TRBD1 (6 bases). Germline V gives CDR1 WSHSY, CDR2 SAAADI. The ends were cut back, 10 bases at V and 7 bases at J, with 17 bases in the middle. This CDR3 region has 13 residues. The CDR3 nucleotides read TGCGCCACCCATTGGGGGCCGGGCCAGCCCCAGCATTTT. It codes for CATHWGPGQPQHF.

The genes are TRBV11-2 and TRBJ2-7, with a weak D call TRBD1 (6 bases). The CDR3 spans 16 residues. Germline V gene data show CDR1 as SGHAT and CDR2 as FQNNGV. Trimming cost V 0 bases and J 3 bases, with 15 bases left between them. CDR3 nucleotide sequence: TGTGCCAGCAGCTTAGATGGCCGGGTAGGGGGCTACGAGCAGTACTTC. It codes for CASSLDGRVGGYEQYF. Combining the CDR3 with reference TRBV11-2 and TRBJ2-7 gives the whole variable domain EAGVAQSPRYKIIEKRQSVAFWCNPISGHATLYWYQQILGQGPKLLIQFQNNGVVDDSQLPKDRFSAERLKGVDSTLKIQPAKLEDSAVYLCASSLDGRVGGYEQYFGPGTRLTVT.

The chain employs TRBV5-4 and TRBJ1-2; 11 positions match TRBD1. J was trimmed by 5 bases and V by 0 bases; bases with no gene match: 3. Germline V gene data show CDR1 as SGHNT and CDR2 as YYREEE (reference sequence). The CDR3 runs 15 residues. This chain's CDR3 is CASSLVGTGGYGYTF. CDR3 nucleotide sequence: TGTGCCAGCAGCTTGGTGGGGACAGGGGGGTATGGCTACACCTTC.

The gene calls are TRBV19 and TRBJ2-5, with D maybe TRBD1 (7 bases). The end of the DNA is better explained by TRBJ2-7, so the J call may be wrong. CDR3 length: 16 amino acids. Germline V CDR1 and CDR2: LNHDA, SQIVND (reference sequence). In DNA form, the CDR3 reads TGTGCCAGTAGTATCGGCGGCAGGGGGGCCACCTACGAGCAGTACTTC. The encoded protein is CASSIGGRGATYEQYF.

The chain links TRBV9 to TRBJ2-3; weak D call: TRBD2 (5 bases). Trimming removed 4 bases from V and 6 bases from J, with 15 bases in between. The CDR3 spans 14 residues. Germline CDR1 reads SGDLS; CDR2 reads YYNGEE. CDR3 nucleotide sequence: TGTGCCAGCAGCCCCACTCACCCGGGGGATACGCAGTATTTT. Translated, it gives CASSPTHPGDTQYF.